This T cell receptor (beta chain) originates from a study of blood T cell repertoires in COVID-19. Whole-study context: COVID-19 samples from acute and convalescent phases originated in the United States, Italy and Spain. The cDNA or gDNA used as material had been derived from T cells, B-cell-depleted T cells, or PBMCs.

Authors' processing steps: Amplification with reference gene primers provided the estimates of nucleated cell counts. Generated by immunoSEQ multiplex PCR, the TCRdb table keeps only in-frame clones and is missing some. D and trimming come from the DNA, and the V and J calls and clone size come from that table. The top ten hold 6.2% of the sample, which has about 240,000 clones, around 85% seen once. V was pared by 5 bases and J by 0 bases, with 11 bases between. Germline CDR1 reads SGHTA; CDR2 reads FQGNSA. This CDR3 has 16 amino acids. This chain uses TRBV7-2 with TRBJ2-6; tentatively, D is TRBD2 (5 bases). The sample taken for sequencing was peripheral blood. This TCR came from a man aged 55 to 69 with acute or convalescent COVID-19. The CDR3 protein is CASSHEGSSGANVLTF. CDR3 DNA: TGTGCCAGCAGCCATGAAGGGAGCTCTGGGGCCAACGTCCTGACTTTC.